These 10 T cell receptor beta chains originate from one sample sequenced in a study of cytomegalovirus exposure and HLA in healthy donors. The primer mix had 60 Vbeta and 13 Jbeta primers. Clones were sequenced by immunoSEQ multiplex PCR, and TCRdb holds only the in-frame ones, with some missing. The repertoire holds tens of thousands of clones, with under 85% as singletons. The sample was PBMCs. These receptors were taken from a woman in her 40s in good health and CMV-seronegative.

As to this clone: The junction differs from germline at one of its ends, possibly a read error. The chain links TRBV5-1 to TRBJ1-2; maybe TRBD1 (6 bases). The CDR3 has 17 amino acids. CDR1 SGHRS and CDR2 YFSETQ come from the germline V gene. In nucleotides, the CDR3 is TGCGCCAGCAGCTTCCATCCCTTGGACAGATCTAACTATGGCTACCCCTTC. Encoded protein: CASSFHPLDRSNYGYPF. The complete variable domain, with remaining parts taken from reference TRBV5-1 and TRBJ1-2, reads KAGVTQTPRYLIKTRGQQVTLSCSPISGHRSVSWYQQTPGQGLQFLFEYFSETQRNKGNFPGRFSGRQFSNSRSEMNVSTLELGDSALYLCASSFHPLDRSNYGYPFGSGTRLTVV.

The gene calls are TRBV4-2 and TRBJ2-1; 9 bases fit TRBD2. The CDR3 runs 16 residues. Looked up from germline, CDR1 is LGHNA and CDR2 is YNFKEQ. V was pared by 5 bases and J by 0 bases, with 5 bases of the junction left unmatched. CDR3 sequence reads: CASSKIAGVSYNEQFF. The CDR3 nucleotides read TGTGCCAGCAGCAAGATAGCGGGAGTCTCCTACAATGAGCAGTTCTTC.

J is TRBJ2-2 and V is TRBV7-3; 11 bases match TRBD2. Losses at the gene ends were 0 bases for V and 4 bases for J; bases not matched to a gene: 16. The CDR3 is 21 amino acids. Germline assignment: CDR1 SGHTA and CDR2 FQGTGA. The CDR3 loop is CASSLTGPGIAGGRSTGELFF. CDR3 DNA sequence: TGTGCCAGCAGCTTAACGGGCCCGGGGATAGCGGGAGGGCGGAGCACCGGGGAGCTGTTTTTT.

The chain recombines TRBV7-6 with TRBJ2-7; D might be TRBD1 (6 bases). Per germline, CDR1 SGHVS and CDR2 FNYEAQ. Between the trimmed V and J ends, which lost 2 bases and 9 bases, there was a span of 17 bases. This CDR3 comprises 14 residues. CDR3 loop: CASSLTGYASGQYF. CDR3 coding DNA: TGTGCCAGCAGCTTAACAGGGTACGCCTCCGGGCAGTACTTC.

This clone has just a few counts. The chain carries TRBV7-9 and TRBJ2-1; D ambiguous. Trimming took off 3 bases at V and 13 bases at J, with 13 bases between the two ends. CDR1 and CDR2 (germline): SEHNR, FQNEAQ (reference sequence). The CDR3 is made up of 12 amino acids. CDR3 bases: TGTGCCAGCAGCTTGGTCGCACCAGGCCAGTTCTTC. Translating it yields CASSLVAPGQFF.

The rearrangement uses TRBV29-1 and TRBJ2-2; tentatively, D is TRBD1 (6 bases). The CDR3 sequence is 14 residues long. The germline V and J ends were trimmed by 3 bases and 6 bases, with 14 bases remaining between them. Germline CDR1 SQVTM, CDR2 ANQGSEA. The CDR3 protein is CSVESGARAGELFF. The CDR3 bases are TGCAGCGTTGAGTCAGGGGCAAGGGCCGGGGAGCTGTTTTTT.

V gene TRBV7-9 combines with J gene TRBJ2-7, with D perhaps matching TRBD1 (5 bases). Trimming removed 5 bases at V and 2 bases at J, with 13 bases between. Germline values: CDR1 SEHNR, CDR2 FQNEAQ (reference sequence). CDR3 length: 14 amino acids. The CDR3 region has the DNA TGTGCCAGCAGCCCTGGGGCTTCCCCCTACGAGCAGTACTTC. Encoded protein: CASSPGASPYEQYF. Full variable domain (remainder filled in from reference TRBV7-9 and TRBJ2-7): DTGVSQNPRHKITKRGQNVTFRCDPISEHNRLYWYRQTLGQGPEFLTYFQNEAQLEKSRLLSDRFSAERPKGSFSTLEIQRTEQGDSAMYLCASSPGASPYEQYFGPGTRLTVT.

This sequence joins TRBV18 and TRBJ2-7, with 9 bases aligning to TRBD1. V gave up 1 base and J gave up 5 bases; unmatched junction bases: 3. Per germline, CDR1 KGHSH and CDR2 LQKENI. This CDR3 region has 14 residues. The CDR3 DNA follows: TGTGCCAGCTCACCACGACAGGGGGTGGACGAGCAGTACTTC. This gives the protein CASSPRQGVDEQYF.

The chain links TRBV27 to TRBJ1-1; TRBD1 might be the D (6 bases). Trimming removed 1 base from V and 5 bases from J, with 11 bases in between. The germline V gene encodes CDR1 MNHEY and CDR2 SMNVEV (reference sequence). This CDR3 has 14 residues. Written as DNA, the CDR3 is TGTGCCAGCAGTTTATTAGGGGGAGTAACTGAAGCTTTCTTT. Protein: CASSLLGGVTEAFF.

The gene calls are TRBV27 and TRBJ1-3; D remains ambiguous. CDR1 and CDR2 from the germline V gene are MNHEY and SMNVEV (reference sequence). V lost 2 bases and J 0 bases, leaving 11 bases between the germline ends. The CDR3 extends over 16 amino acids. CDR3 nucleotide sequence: TGTGCCAGCAGTTTAATCAGGCCCGACTCTGGAAACACCATATATTTT. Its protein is CASSLIRPDSGNTIYF.